One sample yielded the 19 T cell receptor beta chains listed below, sequenced in a study of cytomegalovirus exposure and HLA in healthy donors (dated by TCRdb to about 2017). The receptor library was made with the immunoSEQ multiplex PCR assay. This immuneACCESS table, as held by TCRdb, lists in-frame sequences with V and J called but not all clones. Of the missing ones, under half trace to an unresolved V gene in checked studies; the others have no known cause. Within this sample are tens of thousands of clones, with roughly 95% of them counted one time only. Approximately 1.3% of the sample comes from the top ten. The source material was PBMCs. All receptors come from a woman younger than 30 in good health and CMV-seronegative.

V and J are TRBV19 and TRBJ2-3; 11 bases align to TRBD2. V shed 8 bases and J 6 bases; nucleotides not matched to a gene: 10. There are 15 residues in the CDR3. Germline values: CDR1 LNHDA, CDR2 SQIVND (reference sequence). In nucleotides, the CDR3 is TGTGCCAGTCGCACTGGGACTAGCGGAGATGATACGCAGTATTTT. The encoded protein is CASRTGTSGDDTQYF.

The chain links TRBV11-2 to TRBJ1-3; 8 bases align to TRBD1. CDR1 SGHAT and CDR2 FQNNGV come from the germline V gene. The length of the CDR3 is 18 residues. With V trimmed by 5 bases and J by 2 bases, 14 bases remained unmatched. CDR3: CASSEPWGGQAPGNTIYF. The CDR3 DNA sequence: TGTGCCAGCAGCGAACCGTGGGGGGGACAGGCCCCTGGAAACACCATATATTTT.

CDR3 sequence: CASSLGTGGTTGELFF. The DNA for the CDR3 is TGTGCCAGCAGTTTAGGGACAGGGGGCACCACCGGGGAGCTGTTTTTT. The V call is TRBV27, the J call TRBJ2-2, with 12 bases aligning to TRBD1. This CDR3 spans 16 amino acids. Germline V gives CDR1 MNHEY, CDR2 SMNVEV (reference sequence). The J segment lost 4 bases and the V segment lost 2 bases, leaving 2 bases of the junction unmatched.

The chain has TRBV10-2 and TRBJ2-7, with D possibly TRBD2 on 6 matching bases. Trimming removed 7 bases from V and 2 bases from J, with 15 bases in between. The germline CDR1 and CDR2 sequences are WSHSY and SAAADI. The CDR3 runs 14 residues. CDR3 protein: CASKVAGRTYEQYF. CDR3 sequence (DNA): TGCGCCAGCAAGGTGGCCGGGAGAACCTACGAGCAGTACTTC.

V gene TRBV27 combines with J gene TRBJ2-2; TRBD2 agrees at 10 bases. The germline CDR1 and CDR2 sequences are MNHEY and SMNVEV (reference sequence). V gave up 7 bases and J gave up 2 bases; unmatched junction bases: 7. CDR3 length: 16 amino acids. CDR3 protein: CASTFGLAANTGELFF. The DNA of the CDR3 is TGTGCCAGCACATTTGGACTAGCGGCAAACACCGGGGAGCTGTTTTTT.

The chain recombines TRBV11-2 with TRBJ1-2, with 10 bases fitting TRBD1. Trimming removed 4 bases from V and 6 bases from J; junction bases left unmatched: 8. Germline V CDR1 and CDR2: SGHAT, FQNNGV. The CDR3 totals 15 residues. CDR3 in amino acids: CASSYGTGEGNGYTF. CDR3 in DNA: TGTGCCAGCAGCTACGGGACAGGGGAGGGGAATGGCTACACCTTC.

The V gene is TRBV12-5, the J gene TRBJ2-2, with a weak D call TRBD1 (6 bases). Germline CDR1 is LGHNT and CDR2 is FRNRAP. The CDR3 is 17 residues long. The ends were cut back, 1 base at V and 7 bases at J, with 19 bases in the middle. The CDR3 coding sequence is TGTGCTAGTGGTTTGGGAGTGGACAGCGTGAGCGGCGGGGAGCTGTTTTTT. Residues: CASGLGVDSVSGGELFF.

The chain joins TRBV6-5 to TRBJ1-1; D gene ambiguous. The V and J ends lost 2 bases and 4 bases respectively, with 11 bases between them. The CDR3 loop spans 14 amino acids. CDR1 and CDR2 from the germline V gene are MNHEY and SVGAGI. For the CDR3, the DNA is TGTGCCAGCAGTTACCAGGCACAGTTCACTGAAGCTTTCTTT. It translates to CASSYQAQFTEAFF.

This clone appeared once. The chain joins TRBV7-9 to TRBJ1-2, with 7 bases lining up with TRBD1. V lost 0 bases, J lost 2 bases, and 9 bases stayed unmatched. Germline V lookup: CDR1 SEHNR, CDR2 FQNEAQ (reference sequence). This CDR3 contains 17 residues. CDR3 sequence: CASSLAHTGTENYGYTF. The CDR3, as DNA: TGTGCCAGCAGCTTAGCCCACACCGGGACAGAAAACTATGGCTACACCTTC. The complete variable domain, with remaining parts taken from reference TRBV7-9 and TRBJ1-2, reads DTGVSQNPRHKITKRGQNVTFRCDPISEHNRLYWYRQTLGQGPEFLTYFQNEAQLEKSRLLSDRFSAERPKGSFSTLEIQRTEQGDSAMYLCASSLAHTGTENYGYTFGSGTRLTVV.

V usage is TRBV9 and J usage is TRBJ2-7, with 10 bases identical to TRBD2. This CDR3 spans 15 amino acids. Germline CDR1 and CDR2: SGDLS and YYNGEE. J lost 1 base, V lost 0 bases, and 1 base had no gene match. CDR3 sequence reads: CASSVAAGGSYEQYF. As DNA, the CDR3 is TGTGCCAGCAGCGTAGCAGCGGGAGGGTCCTACGAGCAGTACTTC.

This rearrangement joins TRBV19 to TRBJ2-3; no clear D. The CDR3 loop spans 13 amino acids. In germline, CDR1 is LNHDA, CDR2 SQIVND (reference sequence). Deletions cut 3 bases from V and 4 bases from J, with 8 bases between. The CDR3 bases are TGTGCCAGTAGTATTTCCGCGTCAGATACGCAGTATTTT. Translating gives CASSISASDTQYF.

The V and J genes are TRBV14 and TRBJ1-2; 7 bases line up with TRBD1. The germline CDR1 and CDR2 sequences are SGHDN and FVKESK. CDR3 length: 14 residues. Unmatched junction bases numbered 1, after V lost 1 base and J lost 2 bases. The CDR3 DNA reads TGTGCCAGCAGCCAAGGACAGGGAAACTATGGCTACACCTTC. It codes for CASSQGQGNYGYTF.

The chain employs TRBV11-2 and TRBJ2-1; D might be TRBD2 (7 bases). V was clipped by 3 bases and J by 4 bases, with 13 bases between them. From germline, CDR1 is SGHAT and CDR2 FQNNGV. The CDR3 extends over 15 amino acids. This chain's CDR3 is CASSLGGAIYNEQFF. DNA for the CDR3: TGTGCCAGCAGCTTGGGGGGGGCTATATACAATGAGCAGTTCTTC.

The chain links TRBV18 to TRBJ1-2; TRBD1 is a possible D gene (5 bases). The CDR3 consists of 14 residues. The V end lost 2 bases, the J end lost 9 bases, and 16 bases lay between the germline ends. Per the germline V gene, CDR1 is KGHSH and CDR2 is LQKENI. Written as DNA, the CDR3 is TGTGCCAGCTCACCATCTGGGGCCCTCCTTAGCTACACCTTC. It encodes CASSPSGALLSYTF.

The J gene is TRBJ1-6, the V gene TRBV7-9; D is undetermined. V was trimmed by 5 bases and J by 4 bases, leaving 9 bases between them. The CDR3 consists of 14 residues. The germline V gene encodes CDR1 SEHNR and CDR2 FQNEAQ (reference sequence). The CDR3 reads CASSPDGYNSPLHF. The CDR3 DNA sequence: TGTGCCAGCAGCCCCGACGGGTATAATTCACCCCTCCACTTT. The complete variable domain, with remaining parts taken from reference TRBV7-9 and TRBJ1-6, reads DTGVSQNPRHKITKRGQNVTFRCDPISEHNRLYWYRQTLGQGPEFLTYFQNEAQLEKSRLLSDRFSAERPKGSFSTLEIQRTEQGDSAMYLCASSPDGYNSPLHFGNGTRLTVT.

The CDR3 DNA sequence: TGTGCCAGCAGTTTAATGTGGACAGGAACGCCGTCAGAGACCCAGTACTTC. Translated, it gives CASSLMWTGTPSETQYF. The rearrangement links TRBV27 to TRBJ2-5; TRBD1 agrees at 7 bases. The J segment lost 4 bases and the V segment lost 2 bases, leaving 13 bases of the junction unmatched. Germline CDR1 MNHEY, CDR2 SMNVEV (reference sequence). The CDR3 length is 17 residues.

This chain uses TRBV5-8 with TRBJ1-1, with D perhaps matching TRBD1 (6 bases). The germline V gene encodes CDR1 SGHTS and CDR2 YDEGEE. The ends were cut back, 3 bases at V and 2 bases at J, with 20 bases in the middle. CDR3 length: 17 residues. The CDR3 DNA reads as TGTGCCAGCAGCTCTTACCTAGGGGGGGGGCCCAACACTGAAGCTTTCTTT. This codes for CASSSYLGGGPNTEAFF.

This clone was detected once. As DNA, the CDR3 is TGTGCCAGTAGTATCTGGGCTTCAAGCAATCAGCCCCAGCATTTT. It translates to CASSIWASSNQPQHF. This chain links TRBV19 with TRBJ1-5; D is unclear. Germline V gives CDR1 LNHDA, CDR2 SQIVND (reference sequence). The CDR3 has 15 amino acids. Trimming cost V 3 bases and J 1 base, with 10 bases left between them. Filled out from reference TRBV19 and TRBJ1-5, the complete variable domain reads DGGITQSPKYLFRKEGQNVTLSCEQNLNHDAMYWYRQDPGQGLRLIYYSQIVNDFQKGDIAEGYSVSREKKESFPLTVTSAQKNPTAFYLCASSIWASSNQPQHFGDGTRLSIL.

J is TRBJ2-1 and V is TRBV29-1; 9 bases agree with TRBD2. CDR3 length equals 12 residues. After removal of 7 bases from V and 7 bases from J, the junction contained 5 bases not matched to a gene. Looked up from germline, CDR1 is SQVTM and CDR2 is ANQGSEA. The CDR3 DNA follows: TGCAGCGGGGGGACTAGCCTTAATGAGCAGTTCTTC. Translated: CSGGTSLNEQFF.